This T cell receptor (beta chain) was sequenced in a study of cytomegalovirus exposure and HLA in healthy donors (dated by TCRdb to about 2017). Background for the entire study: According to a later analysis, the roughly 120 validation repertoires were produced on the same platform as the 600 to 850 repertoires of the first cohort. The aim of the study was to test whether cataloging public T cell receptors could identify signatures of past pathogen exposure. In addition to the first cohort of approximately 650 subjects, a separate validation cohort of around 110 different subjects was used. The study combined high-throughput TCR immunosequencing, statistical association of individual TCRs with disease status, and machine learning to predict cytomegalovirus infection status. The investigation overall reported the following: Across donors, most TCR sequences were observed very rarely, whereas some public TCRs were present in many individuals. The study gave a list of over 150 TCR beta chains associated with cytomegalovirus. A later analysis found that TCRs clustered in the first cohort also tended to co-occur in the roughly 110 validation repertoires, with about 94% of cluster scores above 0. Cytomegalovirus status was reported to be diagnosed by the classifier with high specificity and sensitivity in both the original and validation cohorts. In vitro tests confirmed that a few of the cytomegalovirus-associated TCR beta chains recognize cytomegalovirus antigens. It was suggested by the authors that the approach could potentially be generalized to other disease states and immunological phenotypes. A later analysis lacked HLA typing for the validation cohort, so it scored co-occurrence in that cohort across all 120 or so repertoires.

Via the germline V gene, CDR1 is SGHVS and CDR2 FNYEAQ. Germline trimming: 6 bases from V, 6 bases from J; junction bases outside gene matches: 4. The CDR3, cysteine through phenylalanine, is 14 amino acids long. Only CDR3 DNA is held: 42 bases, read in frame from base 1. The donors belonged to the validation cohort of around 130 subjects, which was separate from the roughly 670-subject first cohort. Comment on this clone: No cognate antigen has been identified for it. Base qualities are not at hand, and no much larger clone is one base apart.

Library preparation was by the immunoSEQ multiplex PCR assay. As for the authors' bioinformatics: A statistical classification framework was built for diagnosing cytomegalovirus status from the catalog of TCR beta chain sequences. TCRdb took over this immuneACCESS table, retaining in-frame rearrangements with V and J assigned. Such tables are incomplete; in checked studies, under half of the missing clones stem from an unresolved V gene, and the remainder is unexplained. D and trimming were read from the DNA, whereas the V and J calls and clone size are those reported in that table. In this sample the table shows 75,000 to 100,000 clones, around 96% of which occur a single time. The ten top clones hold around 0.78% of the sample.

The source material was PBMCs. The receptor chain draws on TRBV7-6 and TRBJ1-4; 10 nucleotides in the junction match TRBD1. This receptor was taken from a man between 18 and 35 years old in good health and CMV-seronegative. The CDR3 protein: CASSDRGRDEKLFF. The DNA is TGTGCCAGCAGTGACAGGGGGCGCGATGAAAAACTGTTTTTT. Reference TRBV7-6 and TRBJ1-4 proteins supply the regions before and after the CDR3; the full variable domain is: GAGVSQSPRYKVTKRGQDVALRCDPISGHVSLYWYRQALGQGPEFLTYFNYEAQQDKSGLPNDRFSAERPEGSISTLTIQRTEQRDSAMYRCASSDRGRDEKLFFGSGTQLSVL.